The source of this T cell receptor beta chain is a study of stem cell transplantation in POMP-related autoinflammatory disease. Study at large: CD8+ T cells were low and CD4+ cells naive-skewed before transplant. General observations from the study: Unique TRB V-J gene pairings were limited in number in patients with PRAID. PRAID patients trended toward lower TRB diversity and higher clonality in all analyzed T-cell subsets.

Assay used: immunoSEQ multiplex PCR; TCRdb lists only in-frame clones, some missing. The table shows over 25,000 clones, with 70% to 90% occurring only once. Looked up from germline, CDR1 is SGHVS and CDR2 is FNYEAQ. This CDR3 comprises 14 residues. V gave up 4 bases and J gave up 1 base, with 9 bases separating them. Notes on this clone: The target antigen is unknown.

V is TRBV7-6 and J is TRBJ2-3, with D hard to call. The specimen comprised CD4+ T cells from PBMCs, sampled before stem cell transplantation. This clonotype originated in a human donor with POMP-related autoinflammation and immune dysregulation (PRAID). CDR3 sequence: CASSWYSRTDTQYF. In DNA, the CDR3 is TGTGCCAGCAGCTGGTACAGCCGCACAGATACGCAGTATTTT. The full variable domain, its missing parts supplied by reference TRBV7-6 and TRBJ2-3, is GAGVSQSPRYKVTKRGQDVALRCDPISGHVSLYWYRQALGQGPEFLTYFNYEAQQDKSGLPNDRFSAERPEGSISTLTIQRTEQRDSAMYRCASSWYSRTDTQYFGPGTRLTVL.